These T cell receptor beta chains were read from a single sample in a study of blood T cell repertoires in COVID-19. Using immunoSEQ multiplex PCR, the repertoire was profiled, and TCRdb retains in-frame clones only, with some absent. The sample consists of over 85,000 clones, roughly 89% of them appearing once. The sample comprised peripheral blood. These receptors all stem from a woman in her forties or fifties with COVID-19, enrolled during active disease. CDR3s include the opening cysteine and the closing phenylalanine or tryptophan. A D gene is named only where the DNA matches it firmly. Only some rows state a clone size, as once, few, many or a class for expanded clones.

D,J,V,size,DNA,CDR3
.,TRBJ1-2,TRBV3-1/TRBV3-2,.,TGTGCCAGCAGCCAAGGCCGGACACGCGGCTACACCTTC,CASSQGRTRGYTF
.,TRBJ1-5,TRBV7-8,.,TGTGCCAGCAGGCGAGGCGCAGGGGACAATCAGCCCCAGCATTTT,CASRRGAGDNQPQHF
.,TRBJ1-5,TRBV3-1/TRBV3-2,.,TGTGCCAGCAGCCAAGTTGGCGGGGGCAATCAGCCCCAGCATTTT,CASSQVGGGNQPQHF
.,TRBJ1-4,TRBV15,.,TGTGCCACCAGCCGCCAAGAGGCTGCAAGGGAGGAAAAACTGTTTTTT,CATSRQEAAREEKLFF
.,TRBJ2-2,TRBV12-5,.,TGTGCTAGTGACTGGACTGGGGGCGGCCCCGGGGAGCTGTTTTTT,CASDWTGGGPGELFF
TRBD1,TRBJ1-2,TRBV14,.,TGTGCCAGCAGCCAAGGGACAGGGAGTTTTGGCTACACCTTC,CASSQGTGSFGYTF
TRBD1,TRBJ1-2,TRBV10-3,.,TGTGCCATCGGGGGACAGGGGGCGGATGGCTACACCTTC,CAIGGQGADGYTF
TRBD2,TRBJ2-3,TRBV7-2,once,TGTGCCAGCAGTCCCGTTAGCGGGGGTGATACGCAGTATTTT,CASSPVSGGDTQYF
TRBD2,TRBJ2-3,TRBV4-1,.,TGCGCCAGCAGCCAAGATGCGGGGGTCGCAGATACGCAGTATTTT,CASSQDAGVADTQYF
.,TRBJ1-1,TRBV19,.,TGTGCCAGTAGCATGGCCCTTGAAGCTTTCTTT,CASSMALEAFF
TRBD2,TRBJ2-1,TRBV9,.,TGTGCCAGCAGCTTAGGACTAGCCCCCGGGAATGAGCAGTTCTTC,CASSLGLAPGNEQFF
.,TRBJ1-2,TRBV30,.,TGTGCCTGCTACTTCCCGGGACTCCTCTATGGCTACACCTTC,CACYFPGLLYGYTF
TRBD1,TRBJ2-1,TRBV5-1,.,TGCGCCAGCAGCTCTGGACAGGGTATGGGGGATGAGCAGTTCTTC,CASSSGQGMGDEQFF
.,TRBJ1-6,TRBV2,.,TGTGCCAGCACCTTACAGGGTGGAAATTCACCCCTCCACTTT,CASTLQGGNSPLHF
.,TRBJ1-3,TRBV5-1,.,TGCGCCAGCAGCCTTACTGGGGGCAGGGCGAGCTCTGGAAACACCATATATTTT,CASSLTGGRASSGNTIYF
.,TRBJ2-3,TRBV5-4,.,TGTGCCAGCAGCCGGGACACCCTTGCCGATACGCAGTATTTT,CASSRDTLADTQYF
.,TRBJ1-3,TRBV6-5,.,TGTGCCAGCAGTCGGACGGGATTTTTTGGAAACACCATATATTTT,CASSRTGFFGNTIYF
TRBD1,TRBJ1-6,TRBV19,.,TGTGCCAGTAGTATCCGTACAGGGGGCCGATATAATTCACCCCTCCACTTT,CASSIRTGGRYNSPLHF
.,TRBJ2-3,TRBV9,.,TGTGCCAGCAGCGTTTCAGGGGTCAGCACAGATACGCAGTATTTT,CASSVSGVSTDTQYF
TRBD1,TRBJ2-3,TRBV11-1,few,TGTGCCAGCAGCTTAGGAGGGGGACAGAGCACAGATACGCAGTATTTT,CASSLGGGQSTDTQYF
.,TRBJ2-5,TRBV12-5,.,TGTGCTACCTCGGCGTCAGCCGGGATCCTAAAAGAGACCCAGTACTTC,CATSASAGILKETQYF
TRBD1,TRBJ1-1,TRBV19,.,TGTGCCAGTAGAGTGCAGGGGGCTCGTGCCGTTGAAGCTTTCTTT,CASRVQGARAVEAFF
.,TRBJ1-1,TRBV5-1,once,TGCGCCAGCAGCTTGGACAGGGACACTGAAGCTTTCTTT,CASSLDRDTEAFF
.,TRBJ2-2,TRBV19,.,TGTGCCAGTAGTATATGGCGGGCCTGGAACACCGGGGAGCTGTTTTTT,CASSIWRAWNTGELFF